This T cell receptor (beta chain) was captured in a study of shared clonotypes between healthy human individuals. Clones were sequenced by immunoSEQ multiplex PCR, and TCRdb holds only the in-frame ones, with some missing. This table holds about 2.4 million clones, 80% to 95% found once. This CDR3 has 15 amino acids. Trimming pared 5 bases from V and 3 bases from J, leaving 17 bases between. The germline V gene encodes CDR1 SGHTA and CDR2 FQGNSA. A word on this clone: Its antigen is not identified.

Study findings and constraints: The represented genetic and exposure-history diversity was limited by the small number of donors. Memory subsets generally showed smaller estimated richness than naive subsets did.

Everyone who donated was a Caucasian adult who lived in Nashville, Tennessee. Material for sequencing was naive CD4+ T cells from PBMCs. Indicated subset: CD45RA+ positively selected. This TCR was recovered from a man between 18 and 29 years old in good health. Some clones in this sample may be carry-over from other donors' samples. The rearrangement links TRBV7-2 to TRBJ2-7, with D possibly TRBD2 on 6 matching bases. CDR3 amino acids: CASSRGTRDLYEQYF. CDR3 in DNA: TGTGCCAGCAGCCGCGGGACTCGCGATCTCTACGAGCAGTACTTC.